The rows below give T cell receptor beta chains drawn from one sample of a study of blood T cell repertoires in COVID-19. Generated by immunoSEQ multiplex PCR, the TCRdb table keeps only in-frame clones and is missing some. Counted here are about 170,000 clones, around 80% occurring once; the ten biggest clones make up about 14%. The sample consisted of peripheral blood. These receptors were obtained from a woman aged 70-85 years with COVID-19, enrolled during active disease. Each CDR3 is given with its conserved first and last residue. D genes are given only for firm matches. Not all rows give a size; the values are once, few, many and, for expanded clones, a class.

j_gene: TRBJ1-1
d_gene: -
abundance: -
v_gene: TRBV27
CDR3nt: TGTGCCAGCAGTCCCTCGGGGGGGCTAGGAACTGAAGCTTTCTTT
CDR3aa: CASSPSGGLGTEAFF

j_gene: TRBJ1-1
d_gene: TRBD1
abundance: -
v_gene: TRBV28
CDR3nt: TGTGCCAGCAGTCCGCGCGGGAACAGGGGAACGAACACTGAAGCTTTCTTT
CDR3aa: CASSPRGNRGTNTEAFF

j_gene: TRBJ1-3
d_gene: -
abundance: -
v_gene: TRBV11-2
CDR3nt: TGTGCCAGCAGCTCCATGGGGGGAAACTCTGGAAACACCATATATTTT
CDR3aa: CASSSMGGNSGNTIYF

j_gene: TRBJ2-3
d_gene: TRBD1
abundance: -
v_gene: TRBV28
CDR3nt: TGTGCCAGCAGTTTGCCCCAGGGGGCAGGCACAGATACGCAGTATTTT
CDR3aa: CASSLPQGAGTDTQYF

j_gene: TRBJ1-2
d_gene: -
abundance: -
v_gene: TRBV28
CDR3nt: TGTGCCATCGACGAGGGGGGGCTTCGAGAGAGTGGCTATGGCTACACCTTC
CDR3aa: CAIDEGGLRESGYGYTF

j_gene: TRBJ1-2
d_gene: TRBD1
abundance: -
v_gene: TRBV28
CDR3nt: TGTGCCAGCAGTTTAGGGGGGACAGGGGGGAACTATGGCTACACCTTC
CDR3aa: CASSLGGTGGNYGYTF

j_gene: TRBJ2-7
d_gene: TRBD2
abundance: -
v_gene: TRBV18
CDR3nt: TGTGCCAGCTCACCGGGACTAGCGCCCTACGAGCAGTACTTC
CDR3aa: CASSPGLAPYEQYF

j_gene: TRBJ2-7
d_gene: -
abundance: -
v_gene: TRBV27
CDR3nt: TGTGCCAGCAGCCGGGACACCACCTACGAGCAGTACTTC
CDR3aa: CASSRDTTYEQYF

j_gene: TRBJ2-1
d_gene: -
abundance: -
v_gene: TRBV7-2
CDR3nt: TGTGCCAGCAGCTCCCACGGGAATGAGCAGTTCTTC
CDR3aa: CASSSHGNEQFF

j_gene: TRBJ1-1
d_gene: -
abundance: -
v_gene: TRBV20-1
CDR3nt: TGCAGCGTTAGACGGAACACTGAAGCTTTCTTT
CDR3aa: CSVRRNTEAFF

j_gene: TRBJ1-4
d_gene: -
abundance: -
v_gene: TRBV7-8
CDR3nt: TGTGCCAGCAGCACCCTGGGACCGGGAGGAGAAAAACTGTTTTTT
CDR3aa: CASSTLGPGGEKLFF

j_gene: TRBJ1-2
d_gene: TRBD1
abundance: -
v_gene: TRBV19
CDR3nt: TGTGCCAGTAGGAGGCAGGGGGAGGCTAACTATGGCTACACCTTC
CDR3aa: CASRRQGEANYGYTF

j_gene: TRBJ2-7
d_gene: TRBD2
abundance: few
v_gene: TRBV6-5
CDR3nt: TGTGCCAGCAGTCAGCTAGCGGGAGGCGAGCAGTACTTC
CDR3aa: CASSQLAGGEQYF

j_gene: TRBJ1-2
d_gene: -
abundance: -
v_gene: TRBV6-6
CDR3nt: TGTGCCAGCAGCCCCGGACAAAACTATGGCTACACCTTC
CDR3aa: CASSPGQNYGYTF

j_gene: TRBJ2-3
d_gene: TRBD2
abundance: -
v_gene: TRBV30
CDR3nt: TGTGCCTGGAGTGTCTACGGGGGGGGCACAGATACGCAGTATTTT
CDR3aa: CAWSVYGGGTDTQYF

j_gene: TRBJ2-7
d_gene: TRBD2
abundance: -
v_gene: TRBV27
CDR3nt: TGTGCCAGCAGCTTAAAGCCGGGACTAGCGGGTTTCACGACCAGCTCCTACGAGCAGTACTTC
CDR3aa: CASSLKPGLAGFTTSSYEQYF

j_gene: TRBJ1-1
d_gene: -
abundance: -
v_gene: TRBV20-1
CDR3nt: TGCAGTGCTGGCGACTACACTGAAGCTTTCTTT
CDR3aa: CSAGDYTEAFF

j_gene: TRBJ2-2
d_gene: -
abundance: -
v_gene: TRBV6-5
CDR3nt: TGTGCCAGCAGTCTAAACGGGGAGCTGTTTTTT
CDR3aa: CASSLNGELFF

j_gene: TRBJ1-1
d_gene: TRBD1
abundance: -
v_gene: TRBV30
CDR3nt: TGTGCCTGGAGGACAGGGGGAACTGAAGCTTTCTTT
CDR3aa: CAWRTGGTEAFF

j_gene: TRBJ2-7
d_gene: TRBD2
abundance: -
v_gene: TRBV6-6
CDR3nt: TGTGCCAGCAGTTACTCAGCGGGAGCCCACGAGCAGTACTTC
CDR3aa: CASSYSAGAHEQYF

j_gene: TRBJ1-1
d_gene: -
abundance: -
v_gene: TRBV2
CDR3nt: TGTGCCAGCAGTGTAATGGCGAACACTGAAGCTTTCTTT
CDR3aa: CASSVMANTEAFF

j_gene: TRBJ1-2
d_gene: TRBD1
abundance: few
v_gene: TRBV19
CDR3nt: TGTGCCAGTAGTCCCCGACAGGGTGTTGGCTACACCTTC
CDR3aa: CASSPRQGVGYTF

j_gene: TRBJ2-3
d_gene: -
abundance: few
v_gene: TRBV10-1
CDR3nt: TGCGCCAGCAGCGCCAGACTAGTAGATACGCAGTATTTT
CDR3aa: CASSARLVDTQYF

j_gene: TRBJ2-1
d_gene: -
abundance: -
v_gene: TRBV5-1
CDR3nt: TGCGCCAGCAGCTTGGTAATTCGGGGTGAGCAGTTCTTC
CDR3aa: CASSLVIRGEQFF

j_gene: TRBJ1-4
d_gene: TRBD1
abundance: -
v_gene: TRBV30
CDR3nt: TGTGCCTGGAGTGCAACACAGGGGGCTGGGGGAAAACTGTTTTTT
CDR3aa: CAWSATQGAGGKLFF

j_gene: TRBJ2-7
d_gene: -
abundance: -
v_gene: TRBV4-2
CDR3nt: TGTGCCAGCAGCCGCGGACAGTCCTACGAGCAGTACTTC
CDR3aa: CASSRGQSYEQYF

j_gene: TRBJ2-7
d_gene: TRBD2
abundance: -
v_gene: TRBV6-5
CDR3nt: TGTGCCAGCAGTTACGGGGCTAGCGGGAGCTCCTACGAGCAGTACTTC
CDR3aa: CASSYGASGSSYEQYF

j_gene: TRBJ2-3
d_gene: TRBD2
abundance: -
v_gene: TRBV4-1
CDR3nt: TGCGCCAGCAGCCAAGAGGGGGGGGTCGATACGCAGTATTTT
CDR3aa: CASSQEGGVDTQYF

j_gene: TRBJ1-4
d_gene: -
abundance: -
v_gene: TRBV14
CDR3nt: TGTGCCAGCAGCCAACGGCTCGGGACAACTAATGAAAAACTGTTTTTT
CDR3aa: CASSQRLGTTNEKLFF

j_gene: TRBJ1-4
d_gene: -
abundance: -
v_gene: TRBV28
CDR3nt: TGTGCCAGCAGTTCTACCCGGGACTTGAATGAAAAACTGTTTTTT
CDR3aa: CASSSTRDLNEKLFF

j_gene: TRBJ1-6
d_gene: TRBD1
abundance: -
v_gene: TRBV28
CDR3nt: TGTGCCAGCAGTTTAAGGGCAGGGGGTAGTTCACCCCTCCACTTT
CDR3aa: CASSLRAGGSSPLHF

j_gene: TRBJ2-2
d_gene: -
abundance: -
v_gene: TRBV2
CDR3nt: TGTGCCAGTAAAGGGGGATGGGAGAACACCGGGGAGCTGTTTTTT
CDR3aa: CASKGGWENTGELFF

j_gene: TRBJ2-1
d_gene: TRBD2
abundance: -
v_gene: TRBV3-1/TRBV3-2
CDR3nt: TGTGCCAGCAGCCCTAGCGGGAGTTCCTACAATGAGCAGTTCTTC
CDR3aa: CASSPSGSSYNEQFF

j_gene: TRBJ2-1
d_gene: TRBD2
abundance: -
v_gene: TRBV29-1
CDR3nt: TGCAGCGGTCTAGCGGGAGGTTCTGAGCAGTTCTTC
CDR3aa: CSGLAGGSEQFF

j_gene: TRBJ2-7
d_gene: TRBD2
abundance: -
v_gene: TRBV7-2
CDR3nt: TGTGCCAGCAGTCTTAGGACTAGTAATACGAAGCAGTACTTC
CDR3aa: CASSLRTSNTKQYF

j_gene: TRBJ1-2
d_gene: -
abundance: -
v_gene: TRBV6-5
CDR3nt: TGTGCCAGCAGTTACTTGGGGGGAAACTATGGCTACACCTTC
CDR3aa: CASSYLGGNYGYTF

j_gene: TRBJ1-4
d_gene: -
abundance: -
v_gene: TRBV28
CDR3nt: TGTGCCAGCAGTCTAGCGGGAGGGGAGGTGACTAATGAAAAACTGTTTTTT
CDR3aa: CASSLAGGEVTNEKLFF

j_gene: TRBJ1-2
d_gene: -
abundance: -
v_gene: TRBV5-6
CDR3nt: TGTGCCAGCGCCCTGGGGGGAGGCACAGTAGGCTACACCTTC
CDR3aa: CASALGGGTVGYTF

j_gene: TRBJ2-1
d_gene: -
abundance: -
v_gene: TRBV12-3/TRBV12-4
CDR3nt: TGTGCCAGCAGAACGGACTGGGACAATGAGCAGTTCTTC
CDR3aa: CASRTDWDNEQFF

j_gene: TRBJ2-3
d_gene: TRBD2
abundance: -
v_gene: TRBV4-1
CDR3nt: TGCGCCAGCAGCCAAGTTCTAACTAGCGGCACAGATACGCAGTATTTT
CDR3aa: CASSQVLTSGTDTQYF

j_gene: TRBJ1-1
d_gene: -
abundance: -
v_gene: TRBV7-3
CDR3nt: TGTGCCAGCAGTCCGGGGAGGAACACTGAAGCTTTCTTT
CDR3aa: CASSPGRNTEAFF